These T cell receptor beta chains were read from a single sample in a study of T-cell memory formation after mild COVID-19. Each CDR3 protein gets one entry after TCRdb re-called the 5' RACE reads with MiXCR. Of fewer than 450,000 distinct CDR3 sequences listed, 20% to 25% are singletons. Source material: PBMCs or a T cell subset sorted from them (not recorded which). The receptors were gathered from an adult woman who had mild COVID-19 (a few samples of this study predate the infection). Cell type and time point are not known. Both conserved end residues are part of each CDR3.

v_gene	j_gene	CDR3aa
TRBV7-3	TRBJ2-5	CASSSAVAMGTQYF
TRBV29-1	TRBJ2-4	CSVEVGGFQYF
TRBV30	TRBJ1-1	CAWRAGQAEAFF
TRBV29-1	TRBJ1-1	CSVDYPTALGAFF
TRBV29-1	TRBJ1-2	CSAPGAYGYTF
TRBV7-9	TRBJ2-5	CASSFLGQGVGETQYF
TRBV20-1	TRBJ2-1	CSASQTRLIGFF
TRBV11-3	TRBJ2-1	CASSFSSGRLVYNEQFF
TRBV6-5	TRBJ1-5	CASSYSLPTNQPQHF
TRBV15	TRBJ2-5	CATSRDLGVETQYF
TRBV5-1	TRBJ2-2	CASSLDPGGQAGELFF
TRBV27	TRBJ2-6	CASSFVQGTPGANVLTF
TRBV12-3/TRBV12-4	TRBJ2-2	CASSYRGPNTGELFF
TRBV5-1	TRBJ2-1	CASSLASGAPSNEQFF
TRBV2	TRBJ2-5	CASSESRAQYF
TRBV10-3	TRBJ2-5	CAISASGQMQETQYF